This T cell receptor (beta chain) was identified during a study of monozygotic twins with inflammatory bowel disease (dated by TCRdb to between 2019 and 2020). General notes on the study: In total, approximately 30 monozygotic twin pairs made up the full study: 19 Danish pairs, all IBD-discordant, plus nine German pairs, of which four were IBD-concordant and five were IBD-discordant. The search for disease-associated traits relied mainly on comparing IBD patients with their genetically identical healthy co-twins within discordant pairs. Each individual had, on average, about 151 000 unique TCRalpha sequences and 181 000 unique TCRbeta sequences available for analysis. The paper's findings and limits, for the study overall: Repertoire similarity did not differ between concordant and discordant twins, which could be due to limited statistical power. Compared with healthy twins, IBD patients shared fewer clonotypes with other individuals, and the difference was most pronounced in patients with signs of disease activity. Because patients were on differing immunosuppressive treatments, the repertoires may have picked up extra background noise and inter-individual variability. The analysis was unable to tell different T cell subtypes apart. IBD patients had lower TCRbeta repertoire diversity, measured by the inverse Simpson index, than their healthy co-twins. The results gave no support for a single strong signal or clonotype linked to IBD.

Concerning this clonotype itself: Its antigen has not been determined.

Library preparation was by 5' RACE. For each TCR library, 3,500 to 4,000 ng of total RNA was used. For each sample, cDNA synthesis with SMARTScribe reverse transcriptase was split into eight separate reactions. During cDNA synthesis, unique molecular identifiers containing a 6-nucleotide sample barcode were introduced by template switching. TCRalpha and TCRbeta cDNA was amplified by two nested PCRs of around 16 and 10 cycles, with bead purification after each PCR. Before amplification, the cDNA was treated with uracil DNA-glycosylase and purified using the QIAquick PCR purification kit. The second PCR added Illumina TruSeq-compatible adapters along with sample-specific barcodes. TapeStation and Qubit were used to check library quality and concentration, and 5 to 6.5 ng of each library went into the pool. Pooled libraries were sequenced on an Illumina HiSeq2500 single-index Rapid Run with 2 x 100 bp reads and custom sequencing primers. The authors' analysis ran thus. PCR and sequencing errors were corrected by UMI-based consensus assembly using MiGEC version 1.2.6. MiXCR version 2.1.1 was used for V(D)J alignment, clonotype assembly and CDR3 extraction. To normalise gene usage, clonotype sharing and MAIT/NKT TCR abundance, the top 1000, 10 000 and 20 000 clonotypes in each sample were analysed. After downsampling to 27 000 UMIs, diversity was calculated as the inverse Simpson index using the vegan R package. Statistical testing used paired Mann-Whitney U tests on the discordant twin pairs and applied Benjamini-Hochberg correction for multiple testing. After the reads were reprocessed by TCRdb, one entry was made per CDR3 protein sequence, with no DNA. The V and J calls here are based on TCRdb, not the publication. The sample's records list around 370,000 distinct CDR3 sequences. The ten largest clones take up 2.5% to 3% of the sample.

CDR1 and CDR2, looked up from the germline V gene, are SGHDT and YYEEEE. The CDR3 spans 17 residues, from the cysteine through the phenylalanine. No coding sequence is recorded. An approximately 2.5 ml peripheral blood sample was drawn into PAXgene tubes per donor and stored at -80°C. Without any T cell sorting, total RNA was extracted from whole blood using the PAXgene blood miRNA kit on an automated QIAcube. Deep TCRalpha and TCRbeta repertoire profiling with unique molecular barcoding was performed on peripheral blood of monozygotic twin pairs concordant or discordant for inflammatory bowel disease. Smoking habits were recorded for all twin pairs, and individuals were classified as current, former or never smokers.

The source material was blood. This receptor chain uses TRBV5-6 and TRBJ2-1; TCRdb's D call of TRBD2 is untestable without DNA. The TCR originated in a human donor with ulcerative colitis or Crohn's disease, or a healthy co-twin of an affected twin (not recorded which). The CDR3 region reads CASSLEGGLSSYNEQFF.